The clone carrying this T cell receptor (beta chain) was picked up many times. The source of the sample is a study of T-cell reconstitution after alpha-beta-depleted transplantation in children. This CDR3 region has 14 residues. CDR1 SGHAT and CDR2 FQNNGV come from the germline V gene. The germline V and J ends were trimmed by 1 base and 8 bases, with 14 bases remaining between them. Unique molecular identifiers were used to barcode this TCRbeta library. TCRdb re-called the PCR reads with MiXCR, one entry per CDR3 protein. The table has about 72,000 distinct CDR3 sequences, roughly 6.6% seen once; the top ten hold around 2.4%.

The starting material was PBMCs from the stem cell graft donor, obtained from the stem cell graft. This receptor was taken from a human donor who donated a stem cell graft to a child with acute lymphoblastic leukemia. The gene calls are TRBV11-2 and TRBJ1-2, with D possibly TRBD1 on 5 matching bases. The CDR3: CASSLVRPGGGYTF. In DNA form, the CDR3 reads TGTGCCAGCAGCTTAGTCCGACCGGGGGGAGGCTACACCTTC.